The present T cell receptor (beta chain) was sequenced within a study of T cell responses to AZD1222 COVID-19 vaccine. Findings and limits, study-wide: The breadth and depth of Spike-specific TCRs increased once two AZD1222 doses had been given. Clonal diversity was possibly underestimated, and white British individuals and females predominated among donors.

The data were produced by immunoSEQ multiplex PCR, yet TCRdb's version contains in-frame clones alone and is incomplete. The repertoire includes approximately 150,000 clones, approximately 89% of them detected once, and around 5.4% sits in the top ten. V lost 1 base, J lost 2 bases, and 5 bases stayed unmatched. The CDR3 length is 17 residues. The germline V gene has CDR1 LGHNA and CDR2 YNFKEQ. As regards this clone: Antigen unknown.

The rearrangement uses TRBV4-2 and TRBJ2-3; 11 bases map to TRBD2. This clonotype originated in an adult in good health. This specimen consisted of peripheral blood, obtained on day 0 of AZD1222 vaccination. For the CDR3, the DNA is TGTGCCAGCAGCCAAGTTGCTAGCGGGAGGTCCACAGATACGCAGTATTTT. Translating it yields CASSQVASGRSTDTQYF.